This T cell receptor beta chain was found in a study of CD8 T cells in Susac syndrome. Across the whole study: There were six sequenced Susac syndrome patients with active disease and under 10 in remission.

CD8+ and CD4+ T cells from blood underwent TCR beta sequencing. TEMRA cells were enriched by FACS, and CD4+ and CD8+ T cells were negatively isolated. RNA was extracted with the RNeasy kit, and a quantity of about 0.45 to 1 ug was reverse transcribed using random hexamers. MiXCR, run by TCRdb on the immunoSEQ multiplex PCR reads, gives a single entry per CDR3 protein. The table has more than 150,000 distinct CDR3 sequences, 90% to 97% seen once; the top ten hold around 0.092%. This CDR3 comprises 14 residues. Germline CDR1 SGDLS, CDR2 YYNGEE. Trimming cost V 0 bases and J 2 bases, with 9 bases left between them.

This sequence was found in a human donor with Susac syndrome. The rearrangement uses TRBV9 and TRBJ2-7; D not certain. The sample consisted of CD4+ T cells from PBMCs. CDR3 coding DNA: TGTGCCAGCAGCGTAGGAGCGTCCCCCTACGAGCAGTACTTC. Protein: CASSVGASPYEQYF.